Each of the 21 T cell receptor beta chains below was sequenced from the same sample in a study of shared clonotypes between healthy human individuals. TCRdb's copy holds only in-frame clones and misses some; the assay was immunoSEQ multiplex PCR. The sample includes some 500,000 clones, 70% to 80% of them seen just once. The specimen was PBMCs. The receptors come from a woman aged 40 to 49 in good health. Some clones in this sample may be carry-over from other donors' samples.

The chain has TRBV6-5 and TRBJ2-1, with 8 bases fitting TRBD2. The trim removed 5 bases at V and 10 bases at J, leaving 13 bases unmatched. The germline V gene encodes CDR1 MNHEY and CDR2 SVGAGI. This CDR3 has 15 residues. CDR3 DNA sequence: TGTGCCAGCAGTACGGGAGGGAGGGCCGCAATAGAGCAGTTCTTC. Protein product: CASSTGGRAAIEQFF.

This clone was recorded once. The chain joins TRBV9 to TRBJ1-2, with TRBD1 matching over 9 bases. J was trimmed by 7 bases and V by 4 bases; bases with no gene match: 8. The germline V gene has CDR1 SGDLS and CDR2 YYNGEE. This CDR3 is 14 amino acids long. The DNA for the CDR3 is TGTGCCAGCAGCCCCCGGACAGGGGCACCTGGCTACACCTTC. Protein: CASSPRTGAPGYTF.

CDR3 sequence reads: CASSSQGEPTDTQYF. Written as DNA, the CDR3 is TGTGCCAGTAGTTCTCAGGGGGAGCCGACAGATACGCAGTATTTT. This sequence joins TRBV19 and TRBJ2-3; 7 nucleotides agree with TRBD1. The CDR3 is made up of 15 amino acids. Germline V CDR1 and CDR2: LNHDA, SQIVND (reference sequence). The junction had 8 bases not matched to a gene; V was cut back by 5 bases and J by 3 bases. Full variable domain (remainder filled in from reference TRBV19 and TRBJ2-3): DGGITQSPKYLFRKEGQNVTLSCEQNLNHDAMYWYRQDPGQGLRLIYYSQIVNDFQKGDIAEGYSVSREKKESFPLTVTSAQKNPTAFYLCASSSQGEPTDTQYFGPGTRLTVL.

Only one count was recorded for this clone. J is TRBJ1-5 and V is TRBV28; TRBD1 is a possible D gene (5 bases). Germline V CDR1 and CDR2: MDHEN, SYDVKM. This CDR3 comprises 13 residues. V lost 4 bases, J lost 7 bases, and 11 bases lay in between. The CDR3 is CASSWGREQPQHF. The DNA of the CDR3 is TGTGCCAGCAGTTGGGGCAGGGAGCAGCCCCAGCATTTT. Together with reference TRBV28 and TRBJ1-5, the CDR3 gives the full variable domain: DVKVTQSSRYLVKRTGEKVFLECVQDMDHENMFWYRQDPGLGLRLIYFSYDVKMKEKGDIPEGYSVSREKKERFSLILESASTNQTSMYLCASSWGREQPQHFGDGTRLSIL.

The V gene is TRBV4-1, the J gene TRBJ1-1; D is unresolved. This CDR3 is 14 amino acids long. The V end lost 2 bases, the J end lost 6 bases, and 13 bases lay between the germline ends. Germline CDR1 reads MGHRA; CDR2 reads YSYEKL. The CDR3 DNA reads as TGCGCCAGCAGCCAACCAACGCTCTCGGCTGAAGCTTTCTTT. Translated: CASSQPTLSAEAFF.

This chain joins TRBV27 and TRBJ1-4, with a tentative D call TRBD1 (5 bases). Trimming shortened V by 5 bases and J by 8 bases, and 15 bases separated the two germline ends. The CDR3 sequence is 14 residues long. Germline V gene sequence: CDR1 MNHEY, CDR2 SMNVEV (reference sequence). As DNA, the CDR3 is TGTGCCAGCAGTAAACCGGGACCCCTGGAAAAACTGTTTTTT. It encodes CASSKPGPLEKLFF.

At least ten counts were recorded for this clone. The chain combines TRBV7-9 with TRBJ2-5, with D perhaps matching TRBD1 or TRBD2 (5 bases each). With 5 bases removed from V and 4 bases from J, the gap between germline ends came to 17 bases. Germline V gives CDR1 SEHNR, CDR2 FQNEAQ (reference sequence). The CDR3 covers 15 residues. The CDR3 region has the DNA TGTGCCAGCAGCCGAAGGACCGTGGGACGAGAGACCCAGTACTTC. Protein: CASSRRTVGRETQYF.

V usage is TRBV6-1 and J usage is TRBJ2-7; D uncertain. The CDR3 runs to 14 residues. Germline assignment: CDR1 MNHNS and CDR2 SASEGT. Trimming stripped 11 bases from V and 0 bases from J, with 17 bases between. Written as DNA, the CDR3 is TGTGCCTCCAAACGAGACACGTTCTCCTACGAGCAGTACTTC. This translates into CASKRDTFSYEQYF.

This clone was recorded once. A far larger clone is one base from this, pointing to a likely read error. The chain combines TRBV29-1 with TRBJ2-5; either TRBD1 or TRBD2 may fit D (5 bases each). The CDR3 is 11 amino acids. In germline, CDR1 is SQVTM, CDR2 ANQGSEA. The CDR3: CGVGEQETQYF. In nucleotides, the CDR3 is TGCGGCGTGGGGGAACAAGAGACCCAGTACTTC.

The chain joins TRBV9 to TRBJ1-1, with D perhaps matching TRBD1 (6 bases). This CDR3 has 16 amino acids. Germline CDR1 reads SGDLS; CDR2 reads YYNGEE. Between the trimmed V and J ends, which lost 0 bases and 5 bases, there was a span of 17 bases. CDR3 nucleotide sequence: TGTGCCAGCAGCGTAGCCCCCGGAACAGGGCGGACTGAAGCTTTCTTT. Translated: CASSVAPGTGRTEAFF. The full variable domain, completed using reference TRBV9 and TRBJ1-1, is DSGVTQTPKHLITATGQRVTLRCSPRSGDLSVYWYQQSLDQGLQFLIQYYNGEERAKGNILERFSAQQFPDLHSELNLSSLELGDSALYFCASSVAPGTGRTEAFFGQGTRLTVV.

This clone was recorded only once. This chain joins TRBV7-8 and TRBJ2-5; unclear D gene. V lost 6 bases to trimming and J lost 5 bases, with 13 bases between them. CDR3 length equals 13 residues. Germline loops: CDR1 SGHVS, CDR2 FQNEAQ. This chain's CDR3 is CASRTRLRETQYF. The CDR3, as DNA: TGTGCCAGCAGAACCAGGCTTCGGGAGACCCAGTACTTC.

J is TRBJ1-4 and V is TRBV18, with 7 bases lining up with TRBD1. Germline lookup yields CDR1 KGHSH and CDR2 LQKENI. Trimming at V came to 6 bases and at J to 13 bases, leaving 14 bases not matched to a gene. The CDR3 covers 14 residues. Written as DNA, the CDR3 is TGTGCCAGCTCCCCCGGCAGGTCCCAGGGGGGACTGTTTTTT. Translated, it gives CASSPGRSQGGLFF. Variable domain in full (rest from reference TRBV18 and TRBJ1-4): NAGVMQNPRHLVRRRGQEARLRCSPMKGHSHVYWYRQLPEEGLKFMVYLQKENIIDESGMPKERFSAEFPKEGPSILRIQQVVRGDSAAYFCASSPGRSQGGLFFGSGTQLSVL.

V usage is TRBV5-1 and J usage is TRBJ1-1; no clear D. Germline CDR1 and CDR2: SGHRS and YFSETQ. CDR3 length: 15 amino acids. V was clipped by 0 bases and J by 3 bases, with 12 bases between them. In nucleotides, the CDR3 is TGCGCCAGCAGCTTGGCCATGAGCGGGGACACTGAAGCTTTCTTT. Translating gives CASSLAMSGDTEAFF.

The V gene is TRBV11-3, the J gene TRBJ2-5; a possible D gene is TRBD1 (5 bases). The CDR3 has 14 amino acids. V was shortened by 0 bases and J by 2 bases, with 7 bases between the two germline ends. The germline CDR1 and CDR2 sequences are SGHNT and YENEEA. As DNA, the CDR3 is TGTGCCAGCAGCTTAGATTCAGGGCAAGAGACCCAGTACTTC. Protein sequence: CASSLDSGQETQYF.

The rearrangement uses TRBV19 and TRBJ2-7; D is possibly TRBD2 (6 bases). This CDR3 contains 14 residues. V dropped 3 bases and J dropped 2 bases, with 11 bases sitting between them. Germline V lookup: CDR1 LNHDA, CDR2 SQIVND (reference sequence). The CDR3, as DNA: TGTGCCAGTAGTATGGACGGGAGCGCCTACGAGCAGTACTTC. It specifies CASSMDGSAYEQYF. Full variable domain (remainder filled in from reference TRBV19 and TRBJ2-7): DGGITQSPKYLFRKEGQNVTLSCEQNLNHDAMYWYRQDPGQGLRLIYYSQIVNDFQKGDIAEGYSVSREKKESFPLTVTSAQKNPTAFYLCASSMDGSAYEQYFGPGTRLTVT.

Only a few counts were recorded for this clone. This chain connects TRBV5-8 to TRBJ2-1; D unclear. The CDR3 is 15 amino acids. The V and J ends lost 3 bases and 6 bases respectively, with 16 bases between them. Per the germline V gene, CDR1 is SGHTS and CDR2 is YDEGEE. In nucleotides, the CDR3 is TGTGCCAGCAGCTCCGGACGGATCCTGATCAATGAGCAGTTCTTC. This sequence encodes CASSSGRILINEQFF.

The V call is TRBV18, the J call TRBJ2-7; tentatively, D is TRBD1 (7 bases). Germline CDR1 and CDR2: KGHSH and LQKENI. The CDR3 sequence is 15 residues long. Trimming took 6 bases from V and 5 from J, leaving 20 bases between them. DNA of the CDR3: TGTGCCAGCTCTTCTACAGGGGCGTCTAGCGACGAGCAGTACTTC. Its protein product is CASSSTGASSDEQYF.

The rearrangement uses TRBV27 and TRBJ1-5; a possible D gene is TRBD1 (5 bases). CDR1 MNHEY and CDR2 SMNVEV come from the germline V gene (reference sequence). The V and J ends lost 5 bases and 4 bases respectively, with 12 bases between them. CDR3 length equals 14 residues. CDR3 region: CASSTLDSNQPQHF. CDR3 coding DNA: TGTGCCAGCAGTACACTCGACAGTAATCAGCCCCAGCATTTT.

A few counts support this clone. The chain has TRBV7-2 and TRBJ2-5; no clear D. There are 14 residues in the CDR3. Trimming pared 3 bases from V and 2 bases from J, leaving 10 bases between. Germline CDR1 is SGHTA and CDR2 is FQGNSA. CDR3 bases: TGTGCCAGCAGCTTTTTCGGGCCACAAGAGACCCAGTACTTC. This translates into CASSFFGPQETQYF.

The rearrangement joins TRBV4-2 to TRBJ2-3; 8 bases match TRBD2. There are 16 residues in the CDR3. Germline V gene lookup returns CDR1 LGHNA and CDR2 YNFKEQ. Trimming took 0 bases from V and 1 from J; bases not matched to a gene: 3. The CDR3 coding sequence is TGTGCCAGCAGCCAAGATAAACTAGCGGGCACAGATACGCAGTATTTT. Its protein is CASSQDKLAGTDTQYF.

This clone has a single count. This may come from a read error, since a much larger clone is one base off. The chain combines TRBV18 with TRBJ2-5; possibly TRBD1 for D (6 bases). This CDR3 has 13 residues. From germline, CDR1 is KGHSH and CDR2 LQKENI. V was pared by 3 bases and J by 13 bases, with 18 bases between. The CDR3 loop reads CASSPGQIYERYF. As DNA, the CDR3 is TGTGCCAGCTCACCCGGACAGATCTACGAGCGGTACTTC.